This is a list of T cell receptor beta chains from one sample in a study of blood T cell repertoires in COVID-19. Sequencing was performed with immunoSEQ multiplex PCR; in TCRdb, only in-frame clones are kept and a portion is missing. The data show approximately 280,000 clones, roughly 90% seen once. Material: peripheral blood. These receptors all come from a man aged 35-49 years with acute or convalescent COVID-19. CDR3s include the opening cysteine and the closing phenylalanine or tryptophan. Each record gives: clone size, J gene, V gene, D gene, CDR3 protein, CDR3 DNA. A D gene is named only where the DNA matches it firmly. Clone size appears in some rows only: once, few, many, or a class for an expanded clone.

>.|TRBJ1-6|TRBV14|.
CASSSGFNSPLHF
TGTGCCAGCAGTTCAGGGTTTAATTCACCCCTCCACTTT
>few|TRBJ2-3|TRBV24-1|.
CATLDSYTDTQYF
TGTGCCACCTTGGACAGCTACACAGATACGCAGTATTTT
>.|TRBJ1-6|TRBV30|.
CAWAEGVKNSPLHF
TGTGCCTGGGCGGAAGGGGTGAAGAATTCACCCCTCCACTTT
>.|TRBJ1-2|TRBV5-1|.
CASSLPEDRSGYTF
TGCGCCAGCAGCTTGCCAGAAGACAGATCTGGCTACACCTTC
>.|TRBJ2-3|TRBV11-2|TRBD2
CASSFGTMDTQYF
TGTGCCAGCAGCTTTGGGACTATGGATACGCAGTATTTT
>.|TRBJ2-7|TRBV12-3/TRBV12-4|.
CASSLTSEQYF
TGTGCCAGCAGTTTGACAAGCGAGCAGTACTTC
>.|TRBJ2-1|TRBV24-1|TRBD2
CATSDPGTSGRNEQFF
TGTGCCACCAGTGATCCCGGGACTAGCGGGCGTAATGAGCAGTTCTTC
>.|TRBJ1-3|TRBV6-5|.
CASSPSFGNTIYF
TGTGCCAGCAGTCCCTCGTTTGGAAACACCATATATTTT
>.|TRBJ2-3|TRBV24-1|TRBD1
CATSDRDRGRDTQYF
TGTGCCACCAGTGATAGGGACAGGGGGCGAGATACGCAGTATTTT
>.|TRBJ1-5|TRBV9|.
CASSPYAVHQPQHF
TGTGCCAGCAGCCCCTATGCGGTTCATCAGCCCCAGCATTTT
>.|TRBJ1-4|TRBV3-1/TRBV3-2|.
CASSSGNINEKLFF
TGTGCCAGCAGCTCAGGGAATATTAATGAAAAACTGTTTTTT
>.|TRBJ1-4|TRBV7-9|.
CASSLSGGERLFF
TGTGCCAGCAGCCTTAGTGGGGGGGAGAGACTGTTTTTT
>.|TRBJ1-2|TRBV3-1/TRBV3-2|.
CASSESRGWDIYGYTF
TGTGCCAGCAGTGAGAGTAGAGGGTGGGATATTTATGGCTACACCTTC
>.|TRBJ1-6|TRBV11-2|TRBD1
CASSPSDRTASSYNSPLHF
TGTGCCAGCAGCCCCTCGGACAGGACCGCGAGCTCCTATAATTCACCCCTCCACTTT
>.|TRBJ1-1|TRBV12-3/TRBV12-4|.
CATYRPNTEAFF
TGTGCCACGTACAGGCCGAACACTGAAGCTTTCTTT
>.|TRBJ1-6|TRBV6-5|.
CASSLRDYGRSPLHF
TGTGCCAGCAGTCTTCGGGACTACGGGAGATCACCCCTCCACTTT
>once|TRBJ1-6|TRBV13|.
CASSLGGRGADNSPLHF
TGTGCCAGCAGCTTAGGCGGGAGGGGGGCGGATAATTCACCCCTCCACTTT
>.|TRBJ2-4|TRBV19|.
CANSIQGLGKNIQYF
TGTGCCAATAGTATCCAGGGGCTGGGCAAAAACATTCAGTACTTC
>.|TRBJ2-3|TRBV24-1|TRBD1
CATKGTGDDTQYF
TGTGCCACCAAGGGGACAGGGGATGATACGCAGTATTTT
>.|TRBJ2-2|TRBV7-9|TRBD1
CASSLGQGTGELFF
TGTGCCAGCAGCTTGGGACAGGGCACCGGGGAGCTGTTTTTT
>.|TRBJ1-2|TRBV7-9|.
CASGSGRTNYGYTF
TGTGCCAGCGGTTCAGGGAGGACGAACTATGGCTACACCTTC
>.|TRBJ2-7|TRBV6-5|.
CASRRGTDFYEQYF
TGTGCCAGCCGCCGCGGGACAGACTTCTACGAGCAGTACTTC
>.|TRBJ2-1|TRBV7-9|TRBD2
CASSPFYGLAVDNEQFF
TGTGCCAGCAGCCCCTTCTACGGACTAGCGGTGGACAATGAGCAGTTCTTC
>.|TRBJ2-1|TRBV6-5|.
CASARGNEQFF
TGTGCCAGCGCTCGGGGGAATGAGCAGTTCTTC
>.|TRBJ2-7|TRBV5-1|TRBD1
CASSFDRGSGYEQYF
TGCGCCAGCAGTTTCGACAGGGGGTCGGGCTACGAGCAGTACTTC
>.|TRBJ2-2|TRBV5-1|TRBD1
CASSYRQGMNTGELFF
TGCGCCAGCAGTTACAGACAGGGGATGAACACCGGGGAGCTGTTTTTT
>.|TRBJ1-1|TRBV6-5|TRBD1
CASNLRTGGNTEAFF
TGTGCCAGCAATCTTCGGACAGGCGGGAACACTGAAGCTTTCTTT
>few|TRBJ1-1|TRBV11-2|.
CASSPRTPAAAFF
TGTGCCAGCAGCCCGCGGACTCCCGCAGCTGCTTTCTTT
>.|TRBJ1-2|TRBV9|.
CASSVASRGYTF
TGTGCCAGCAGCGTAGCTTCCCGTGGCTACACCTTC
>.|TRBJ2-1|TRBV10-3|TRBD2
CAISELEFRGVYNEQFF
TGTGCCATCAGTGAGTTGGAGTTTCGGGGGGTCTACAATGAGCAGTTCTTC
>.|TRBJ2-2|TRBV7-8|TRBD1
CASSSQGVGELFF
TGTGCCAGCAGCTCCCAGGGGGTCGGGGAGCTGTTTTTT
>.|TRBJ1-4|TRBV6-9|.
CASSYSRGEDEKLFF
TGTGCCAGCAGTTATTCGCGGGGAGAAGATGAAAAACTGTTTTTT
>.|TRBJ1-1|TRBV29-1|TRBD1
CSVEGTGVEAFF
TGCAGCGTTGAGGGGACAGGGGTTGAAGCTTTCTTT
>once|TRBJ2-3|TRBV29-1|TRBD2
CSVLERGGTSSTDTQYF
TGCAGCGTGTTGGAGCGGGGGGGCACCTCTAGCACAGATACGCAGTATTTT
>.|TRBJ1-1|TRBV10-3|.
CAISPGHMNTEAFF
TGTGCCATCAGTCCGGGACATATGAACACTGAAGCTTTCTTT
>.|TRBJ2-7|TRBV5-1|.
CASSFKRDSASSYEQYF
TGCGCCAGCAGCTTCAAGAGGGACTCCGCGAGCTCCTACGAGCAGTACTTC
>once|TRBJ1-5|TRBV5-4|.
CASSYETGTQHF
TGTGCCAGCAGTTACGAGACCGGGACACAGCATTTT
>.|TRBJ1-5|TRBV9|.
CASSPGGEANQPQHF
TGTGCCAGCAGCCCTGGAGGGGAGGCCAATCAGCCCCAGCATTTT
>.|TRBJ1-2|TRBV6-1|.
CASSEAPKRYPDGYTF
TGTGCCAGCAGTGAAGCGCCTAAACGGTATCCGGATGGCTACACCTTC
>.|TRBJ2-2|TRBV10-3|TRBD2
CAISELATNTGELFF
TGTGCCATCAGTGAACTAGCGACGAACACCGGGGAGCTGTTTTTT
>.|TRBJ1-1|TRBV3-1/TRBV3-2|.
CASSTNTEAFF
TGTGCCAGCTCTACGAACACTGAAGCTTTCTTT
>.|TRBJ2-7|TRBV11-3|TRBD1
CASSQWTGMIYEQYF
TGTGCCAGCAGTCAATGGACAGGGATGATTTACGAGCAGTACTTC
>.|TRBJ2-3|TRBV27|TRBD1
CASRWTGAGDTQYF
TGTGCCAGCAGATGGACAGGGGCAGGTGATACGCAGTATTTT
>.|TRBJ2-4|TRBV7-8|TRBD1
CASSPNDRALAKNIQYF
TGTGCCAGCAGCCCTAACGACAGGGCCCTAGCCAAAAACATTCAGTACTTC
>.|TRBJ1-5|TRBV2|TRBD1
CASRGTAGGRPQHF
TGTGCCAGCAGAGGGACGGCAGGGGGGAGGCCCCAGCATTTT
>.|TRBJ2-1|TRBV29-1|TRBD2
CSVGTSGYNEQFF
TGCAGCGTTGGGACTAGCGGCTACAATGAGCAGTTCTTC
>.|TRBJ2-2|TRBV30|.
CAWRLGRADTGELFF
TGTGCCTGGAGATTGGGCAGGGCCGACACCGGGGAGCTGTTTTTT